Listed below are T cell receptor beta chains from one sample, sequenced in a study of CXCR3-negative and CXCR3-positive naive CD8 T cells. Each CDR3 protein gets one entry in TCRdb, which reprocessed the 5' RACE reads and gives no DNA. The repertoire table contains around 150,000 distinct CDR3 sequences. The specimen was naive CXCR3+ CD8+ T cells from blood. The source of these receptors is a human donor in good health. Some clones in this sample may be carry-over from other donors' samples. Both conserved end residues are part of each CDR3.

v_call,j_call,cdr3_aa
TRBV5-5,TRBJ2-7,CASSLAKGTGTYEQYF
TRBV12-3/TRBV12-4,TRBJ2-1,CASSLAPSNEQFF
TRBV28,TRBJ2-7,CASSLPRDQLGEQYF
TRBV10-3,TRBJ2-2,CAISDYSVTGELFF
TRBV7-3,TRBJ2-7,CASSPYAGGSREQYF
TRBV6-1,TRBJ1-1,CAIPGHGDRTEAFF
TRBV5-6,TRBJ2-1,CASSLWASGGANEQFF
TRBV3-1,TRBJ2-7,CASSQAGYEQYF
TRBV28,TRBJ2-5,CASRTLQGVRETQYF
TRBV3-1,TRBJ2-5,CASSLLAGGEETQYF
TRBV5-6,TRBJ1-2,CASSFGSYSYGYTF
TRBV20-1,TRBJ2-7,CSAGDQDYEQYF
TRBV12-3/TRBV12-4,TRBJ2-7,CASSFFSGGTYEQYF
TRBV7-6,TRBJ2-1,CASSSGALADNEQFF
TRBV29-1,TRBJ2-5,CSVDGQGKETQYF
TRBV6-5,TRBJ1-4,CASSYSVKSEKLFF
TRBV6-6,TRBJ2-7,CASSYPSGQSYEQYF
TRBV28,TRBJ2-5,CASSLEDREQETQYF
TRBV7-9,TRBJ2-3,CASSLTTGLNTDTQYF
TRBV5-6,TRBJ2-7,CASSFSASYEQYF
TRBV29-1,TRBJ2-1,CSVDVSSYNEQFF
TRBV9,TRBJ2-5,CASSVGGVVETQYF
TRBV18,TRBJ2-7,CASSPASTDYEQYF
TRBV20-1,TRBJ2-1,CSAKEGANEQFF
TRBV29-1,TRBJ2-5,CSVEDPDREFETQYF
TRBV12-3/TRBV12-4,TRBJ1-5,CASSQDGVLQPQHF
TRBV19,TRBJ2-1,CASSLGQGQDEQFF
TRBV18,TRBJ2-7,CASSPPLRGPYEQYF
TRBV12-3/TRBV12-4,TRBJ2-2,CASSFGTAELFF
TRBV11-2,TRBJ2-2,CASSFGQFDTGELFF
TRBV14,TRBJ2-1,CASSQFLTDEQFF
TRBV7-9,TRBJ1-1,CASSLTGGKTEAFF
TRBV28,TRBJ2-1,CASSYRTGTYNEQFF
TRBV29-1,TRBJ2-5,CSVSRQVQETQYF
TRBV7-8,TRBJ2-3,CASKPSPGGREDTQYF
TRBV5-6,TRBJ2-4,CASSLSGYGALAKNIQYF
TRBV7-9,TRBJ1-1,CASSVTGVLNTEAFF
TRBV4-2,TRBJ2-2,CASSQVSGNTGELFF
TRBV7-8,TRBJ2-7,CASSIHVAGSYEQYF
TRBV7-3,TRBJ2-2,CASSFPGAEAEYGAGELFF
TRBV19,TRBJ2-3,CASSTQGADTQYF
TRBV5-1,TRBJ2-3,CASSFSGGSTDTQYF
TRBV9,TRBJ2-1,CASSSPEDYTNNEQFF
TRBV4-3,TRBJ2-3,CASSQDGLPGQGKYF
TRBV7-2,TRBJ2-7,CASSSQIAGPYEQYF
TRBV4-1,TRBJ2-7,CASSQWVGTGYEQYF
TRBV7-9,TRBJ2-1,CASSPAGLAVDEQFF